This passage covers 23 T cell receptor beta chains from one sample sequenced in a study of cytomegalovirus exposure and HLA in healthy donors. With 60 Vbeta and 13 Jbeta primers, the PCR was carried out. Sequencing was performed with immunoSEQ multiplex PCR; in TCRdb, only in-frame clones are kept and a portion is missing. The data contain around 210,000 clones, about three quarters of them seen just once; the ten biggest clones take up less than 0.6%. The sequenced sample consisted of PBMCs. The receptors here all came from a boy between 5 and 17 years old in good health and CMV-seronegative.

This rearrangement joins TRBV7-2 to TRBJ2-7; D ambiguous. Trimming removed 3 bases at V and 3 bases at J, with 12 bases between. The CDR3 totals 14 residues. Germline CDR1 reads SGHTA; CDR2 reads FQGNSA. CDR3 sequence (DNA): TGTGCCAGCAGCTTGGCTTCCGGAGTCTACGAGCAGTACTTC. Translating gives CASSLASGVYEQYF.

The chain recombines TRBV2 with TRBJ2-1, with D possibly matching TRBD1 (6 bases). With 4 bases removed from V and 9 bases from J, the gap between germline ends came to 13 bases. Germline lookup yields CDR1 SNHLY and CDR2 FYNNEI. The CDR3 sequence is 13 residues long. The CDR3: CASSGGPFSEQFF. CDR3 coding DNA: TGTGCCAGCAGTGGGGGGCCCTTCAGTGAGCAGTTCTTC.

The chain joins TRBV19 to TRBJ1-6; the match to TRBD1 covers 7 bases. CDR3 length: 14 amino acids. CDR1 and CDR2 (germline): LNHDA, SQIVND (reference sequence). V shed 6 bases, J shed 7 bases, and the junction held 6 bases outside the gene matches. The CDR3 here is CASSTGTENSPLHF. The CDR3 DNA sequence: TGTGCCAGTAGCACCGGGACAGAGAATTCACCCCTCCACTTT.

The genes are TRBV29-1 and TRBJ1-2; no clear D gene. This CDR3 contains 13 residues. Trimming cost V 0 bases and J 2 bases, with 7 bases left between them. The V gene's germline CDR1 is SQVTM and CDR2 ANQGSEA. The CDR3 sequence is CSVEDRTNYGYTF. In DNA form, the CDR3 reads TGCAGCGTTGAAGACAGAACAAACTATGGCTACACCTTC.

The genes are TRBV25-1 and TRBJ2-4, with unresolved D. Germline-derived CDR1 and CDR2 are MGHDK and SYGVNS. V dropped 2 bases and J dropped 4 bases, with 6 bases sitting between them. The CDR3 loop spans 13 amino acids. In nucleotides, the CDR3 is TGTGCCAGCAGTGAAATTGTAAAAAACATTCAGTACTTC. The encoded protein is CASSEIVKNIQYF.

The V and J genes are TRBV27 and TRBJ2-1, with unresolved D. Germline assignment: CDR1 MNHEY and CDR2 SMNVEV (reference sequence). Trimming took 5 bases from V and 4 from J, leaving 12 bases between them. This CDR3 comprises 14 residues. The CDR3 nucleotides are TGTGCCAGCAGTCCAACCCCAACATACAATGAGCAGTTCTTC. Amino acids: CASSPTPTYNEQFF.

The chain links TRBV28 to TRBJ1-5; D may be TRBD1 (5 bases). V dropped 5 bases and J dropped 0 bases, with 14 bases sitting between them. CDR3 length equals 16 residues. Germline V CDR1 and CDR2: MDHEN, SYDVKM. The CDR3 DNA reads TGTGCCAGCAGTCCCGATTGGGACTATAGCAATCAGCCCCAGCATTTT. It codes for CASSPDWDYSNQPQHF.

On this clone itself: At one boundary the junction diverges from the germline segment, which might be a read error. The chain links TRBV19 to TRBJ2-3; 12 bases are a match to TRBD2. Germline loops: CDR1 LNHDA, CDR2 SQIVND (reference sequence). CDR3 length: 15 residues. The DNA for the CDR3 is TGTGCCAGTAGTAGACGGACTAGCGGGACAGGTACGCAGTATTTT. Translated, it gives CASSRRTSGTGTQYF.

The chain carries TRBV5-1 and TRBJ1-1; D call uncertain. V was shortened by 4 bases and J by 8 bases, with 9 bases between the two germline ends. Germline loops: CDR1 SGHRS, CDR2 YFSETQ. The CDR3 runs to 11 residues. The CDR3 bases are TGCGCCAGCAGCCTAAATGAGGAAGCTTTCTTT. As protein: CASSLNEEAFF.

The chain links TRBV19 to TRBJ1-5; D remains ambiguous. The CDR3 is made up of 15 amino acids. V was cut by 10 bases and J by 4 bases, with 20 bases left in between. Looked up from germline, CDR1 is LNHDA and CDR2 is SQIVND (reference sequence). In DNA form, the CDR3 reads TGTGCCACCTCCCATGGTCGGGGAGGGAATCAGCCCCAGCATTTT. Amino acid sequence: CATSHGRGGNQPQHF.

The V and J genes are TRBV10-1 and TRBJ2-7, with a weak D call TRBD1 (6 bases). CDR1 is WNHNN, CDR2 SYGVQD, per germline (reference sequence). This CDR3 is 15 amino acids long. V was clipped by 6 bases and J by 2 bases, with 17 bases between them. The CDR3 DNA sequence: TGCGCCAGCAGCCACGGGAACAGGGACGCCTACGAGCAGTACTTC. Translating it yields CASSHGNRDAYEQYF.

The rearrangement joins TRBV9 to TRBJ2-2, with D unresolved. Germline assignment: CDR1 SGDLS and CDR2 YYNGEE. The CDR3 is 15 residues long. Deletions cut 0 bases from V and 0 bases from J, with 6 bases between. The CDR3 loop is CASSVATANTGELFF. CDR3 nucleotide sequence: TGTGCCAGCAGCGTAGCAACGGCGAACACCGGGGAGCTGTTTTTT.

The rearrangement uses TRBV28 and TRBJ2-5, with a weak D call TRBD2 (7 bases). The CDR3 loop spans 19 amino acids. V was pared by 2 bases and J by 4 bases, with 26 bases between. CDR1 and CDR2 (germline): MDHEN, SYDVKM. CDR3 bases: TGTGCCAGCAGTTTAAGTCCCCAGGGTGTAGTGGGGGGGCCAGAGACCCAGTACTTC. This codes for CASSLSPQGVVGGPETQYF.

The chain links TRBV7-9 to TRBJ1-5, with 7 bases that match TRBD1. The germline gives CDR1 SEHNR, CDR2 FQNEAQ (reference sequence). There are 15 residues in the CDR3. With 8 bases clipped from V and 3 bases from J, the junction kept 10 bases outside the gene matches. In DNA form, the CDR3 reads TGTGCCAGCGGTCGGGACAGTCGGATCAATCAGCCCCAGCATTTT. Amino acid sequence: CASGRDSRINQPQHF. Full variable domain (outside the CDR3, taken from reference TRBV7-9 and TRBJ1-5): DTGVSQNPRHKITKRGQNVTFRCDPISEHNRLYWYRQTLGQGPEFLTYFQNEAQLEKSRLLSDRFSAERPKGSFSTLEIQRTEQGDSAMYLCASGRDSRINQPQHFGDGTRLSIL.

About this clone: In the same sample, other DNA sequences code for this CDR3. The chain has TRBV4-2 and TRBJ2-5; possible D gene TRBD2, 6 bases. The germline gives CDR1 LGHNA, CDR2 YNFKEQ. Trimming removed 0 bases at V and 2 bases at J, with 10 bases between. The CDR3 contains 15 residues. The CDR3 coding sequence is TGTGCCAGCAGCCAAGAAAGAGGAGGGCAAGAGACCCAGTACTTC. This translates into CASSQERGGQETQYF.

This clone has a handful of counts. J is TRBJ1-2 and V is TRBV7-8; TRBD1 matches 7 bases. Trimming cost V 0 bases and J 6 bases; bases outside gene matches: 10. Germline values: CDR1 SGHVS, CDR2 FQNEAQ. The CDR3 extends over 16 amino acids. CDR3 in amino acids: CASSLARSGQIHGYTF. CDR3 DNA sequence: TGTGCCAGCAGCTTAGCCCGATCGGGACAGATCCATGGCTACACCTTC.

This clone was seen more than once but under ten times. The V call is TRBV7-9, the J call TRBJ2-5; possible D gene TRBD1, 8 bases. The J call may be mistaken, given a closer DNA end match to TRBJ2-7. In germline, CDR1 is SEHNR, CDR2 FQNEAQ (reference sequence). The CDR3 length is 15 residues. The CDR3 here is CASSAMSGTGREQYF. The CDR3 DNA reads TGTGCCAGCAGCGCCATGAGCGGGACAGGCCGCGAGCAGTACTTC.

This chain uses TRBV4-1 with TRBJ2-7; D is unresolved. The length of the CDR3 is 14 residues. Germline values: CDR1 MGHRA, CDR2 YSYEKL. V was clipped by 1 base and J by 2 bases, with 9 bases between them. CDR3 bases: TGCGCCAGCAGCCAAGGAGGCGGAGCCTACGAGCAGTACTTC. Translating gives CASSQGGGAYEQYF.

The chain employs TRBV9 and TRBJ2-1; 10 bases are shared with TRBD2. Per the germline V gene, CDR1 is SGDLS and CDR2 is YYNGEE. The CDR3 runs 15 residues. Trimming removed 0 bases from V and 4 bases from J; junction bases left unmatched: 1. The CDR3 DNA follows: TGTGCCAGCAGCGTAGTAGCGGGGGGTTACAATGAGCAGTTCTTC. It specifies CASSVVAGGYNEQFF.

The chain recombines TRBV5-6 with TRBJ2-5, with 9 bases that match TRBD2. J was trimmed by 5 bases and V by 1 base; bases with no gene match: 3. The CDR3 extends over 14 amino acids. The germline V gene has CDR1 SGHDT and CDR2 YYEEEE. This chain's CDR3 is CASSLLAGLETQYF. CDR3 sequence (DNA): TGTGCCAGCAGCTTGCTAGCGGGGTTGGAGACCCAGTACTTC.

The chain carries TRBV4-2 and TRBJ2-1; 10 bases are a match to TRBD2. Germline CDR1 reads LGHNA; CDR2 reads YNFKEQ. Trimming took 0 bases from V and 8 from J; bases not matched to a gene: 10. The CDR3 totals 17 residues. CDR3 region: CASSQDPASGSQDEQFF. In nucleotides, the CDR3 is TGTGCCAGCAGCCAAGATCCGGCTAGCGGGAGCCAGGATGAGCAGTTCTTC.

The chain links TRBV5-1 to TRBJ2-1, with 9 bases aligning to TRBD2. The length of the CDR3 is 14 residues. J gave up 5 bases and V 7 bases, and 7 bases lay outside the gene matches. Germline assignment: CDR1 SGHRS and CDR2 YFSETQ. The CDR3 coding sequence is TGCGCCAGCCGAGGACTAGCGAGGAACAATGAGCAGTTCTTC. Translating gives CASRGLARNNEQFF.

This chain uses TRBV15 with TRBJ2-1, with 8 bases aligning to TRBD2. CDR3 size: 15 residues. CDR1 is LNHNV and CDR2 is YYDKDF in the germline V gene (reference sequence). V lost 1 base and J lost 8; bases outside the gene matches: 7. The CDR3 nucleotides are TGTGCCACCAGCAGAGTCGGCGGGAGGCTCGATGAGCAGTTCTTC. It specifies CATSRVGGRLDEQFF. The variable domain in full, with the rest retrieved from reference TRBV15 and TRBJ2-1, is DAMVIQNPRYQVTQFGKPVTLSCSQTLNHNVMYWYQQKSSQAPKLLFHYYDKDFNNEADTPDNFQSRRPNTSFCFLDIRSPGLGDTAMYLCATSRVGGRLDEQFFGPGTRLTVL.